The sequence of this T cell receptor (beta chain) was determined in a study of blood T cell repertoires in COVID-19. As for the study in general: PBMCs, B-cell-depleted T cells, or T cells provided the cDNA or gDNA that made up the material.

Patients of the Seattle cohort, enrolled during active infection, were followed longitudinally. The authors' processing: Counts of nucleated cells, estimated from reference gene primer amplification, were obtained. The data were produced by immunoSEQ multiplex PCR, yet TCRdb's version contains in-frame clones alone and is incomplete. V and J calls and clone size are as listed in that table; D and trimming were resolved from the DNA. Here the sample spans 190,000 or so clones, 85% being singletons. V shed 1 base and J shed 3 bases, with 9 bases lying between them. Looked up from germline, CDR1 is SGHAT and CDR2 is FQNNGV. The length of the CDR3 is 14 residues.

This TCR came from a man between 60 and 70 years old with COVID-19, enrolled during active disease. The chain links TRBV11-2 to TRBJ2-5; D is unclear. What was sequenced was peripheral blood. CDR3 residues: CASSLVHQEETQYF. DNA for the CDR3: TGTGCCAGCAGCTTAGTCCATCAGGAAGAGACCCAGTACTTC.